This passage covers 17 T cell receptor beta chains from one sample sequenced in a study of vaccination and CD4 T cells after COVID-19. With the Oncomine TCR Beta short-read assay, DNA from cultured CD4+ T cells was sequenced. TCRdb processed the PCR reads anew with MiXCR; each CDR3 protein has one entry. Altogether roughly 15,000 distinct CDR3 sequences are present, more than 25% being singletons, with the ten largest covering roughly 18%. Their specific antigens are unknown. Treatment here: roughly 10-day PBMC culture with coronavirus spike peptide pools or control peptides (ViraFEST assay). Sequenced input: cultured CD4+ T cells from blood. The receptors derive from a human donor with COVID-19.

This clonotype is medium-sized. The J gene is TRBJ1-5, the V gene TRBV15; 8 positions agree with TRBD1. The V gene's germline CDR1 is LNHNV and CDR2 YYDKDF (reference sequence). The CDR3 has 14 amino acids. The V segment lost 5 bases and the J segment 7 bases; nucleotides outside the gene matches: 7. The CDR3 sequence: CATSLGQGGQPQHF. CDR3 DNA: TGTGCCACCAGCCTCGGACAGGGCGGGCAGCCCCAGCATTTT.

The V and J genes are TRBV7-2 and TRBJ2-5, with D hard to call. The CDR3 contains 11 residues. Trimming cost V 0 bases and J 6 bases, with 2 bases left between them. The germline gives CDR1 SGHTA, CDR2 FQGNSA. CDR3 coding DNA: TGTGCCAGCAGCTTAGCCCAGACCCAGTACTTC. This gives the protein CASSLAQTQYF.

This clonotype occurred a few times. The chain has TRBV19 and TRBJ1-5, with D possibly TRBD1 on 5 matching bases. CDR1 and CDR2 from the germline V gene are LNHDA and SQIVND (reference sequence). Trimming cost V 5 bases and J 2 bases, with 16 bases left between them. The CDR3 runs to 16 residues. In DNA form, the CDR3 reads TGTGCCAGTAGTCTCCTCGGGACCGGTGGCAATCAGCCCCAGCATTTT. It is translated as CASSLLGTGGNQPQHF.

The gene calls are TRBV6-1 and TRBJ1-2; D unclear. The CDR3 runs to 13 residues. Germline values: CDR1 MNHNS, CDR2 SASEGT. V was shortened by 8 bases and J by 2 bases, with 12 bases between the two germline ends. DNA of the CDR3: TGTGCCAGCTCCAAGGAAGAAAACTATGGCTACACCTTC. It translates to CASSKEENYGYTF.

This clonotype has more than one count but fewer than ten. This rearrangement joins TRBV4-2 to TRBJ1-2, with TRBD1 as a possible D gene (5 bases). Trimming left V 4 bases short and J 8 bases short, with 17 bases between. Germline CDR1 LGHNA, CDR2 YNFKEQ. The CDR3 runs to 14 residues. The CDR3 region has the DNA TGTGCCAGCAGCCCGAGGGGAGGACAAGGAGGCTACACCTTC. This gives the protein CASSPRGGQGGYTF.

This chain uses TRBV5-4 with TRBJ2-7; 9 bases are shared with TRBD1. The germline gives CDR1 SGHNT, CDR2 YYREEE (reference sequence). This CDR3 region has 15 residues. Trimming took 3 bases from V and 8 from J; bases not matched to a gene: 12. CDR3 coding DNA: TGTGCCAGCAGCTCAAAGCTAACAGGGGGCGTCCAGCAGTACTTC. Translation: CASSSKLTGGVQQYF. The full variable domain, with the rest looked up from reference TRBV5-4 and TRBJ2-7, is ETGVTQSPTHLIKTRGQQVTLRCSSQSGHNTVSWYQQALGQGPQFIFQYYREEENGRGNFPPRFSGLQFPNYSSELNVNALELDDSALYLCASSSKLTGGVQQYFGPGTRLTVT.

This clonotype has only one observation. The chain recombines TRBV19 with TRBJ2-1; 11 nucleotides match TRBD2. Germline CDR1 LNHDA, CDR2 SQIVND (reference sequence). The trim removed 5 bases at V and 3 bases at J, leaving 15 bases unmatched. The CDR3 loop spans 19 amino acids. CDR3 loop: CASSPGAFSGGADYNEQFF. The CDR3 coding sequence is TGTGCCAGTAGTCCGGGGGCCTTTAGCGGGGGGGCCGACTACAATGAGCAGTTCTTC.

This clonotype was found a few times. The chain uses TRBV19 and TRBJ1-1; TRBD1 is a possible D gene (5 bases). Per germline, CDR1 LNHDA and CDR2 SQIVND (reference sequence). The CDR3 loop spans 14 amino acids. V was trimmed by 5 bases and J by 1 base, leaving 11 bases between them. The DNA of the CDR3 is TGTGCCAGTAGTCCGGGACGGGAGAACACTGAAGCTTTCTTT. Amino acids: CASSPGRENTEAFF.

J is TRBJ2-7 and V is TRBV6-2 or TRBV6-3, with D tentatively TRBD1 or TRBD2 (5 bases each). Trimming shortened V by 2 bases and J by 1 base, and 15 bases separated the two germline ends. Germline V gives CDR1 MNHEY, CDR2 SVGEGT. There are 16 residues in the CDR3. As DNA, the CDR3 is TGTGCCAGCAGTTACACCATGTGGGGGAGTTCCTACGAGCAGTACTTC. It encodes CASSYTMWGSSYEQYF.

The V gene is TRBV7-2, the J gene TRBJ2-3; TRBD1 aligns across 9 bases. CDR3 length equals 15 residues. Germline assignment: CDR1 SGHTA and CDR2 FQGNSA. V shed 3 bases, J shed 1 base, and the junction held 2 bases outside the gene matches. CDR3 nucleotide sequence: TGTGCCAGCAGCTTGACAGGGGGGGGCACAGATACGCAGTATTTT. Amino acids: CASSLTGGGTDTQYF.

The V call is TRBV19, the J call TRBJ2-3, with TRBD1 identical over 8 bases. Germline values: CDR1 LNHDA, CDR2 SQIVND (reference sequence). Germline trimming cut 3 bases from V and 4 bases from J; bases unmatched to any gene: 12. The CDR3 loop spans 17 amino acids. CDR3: CASSMQVAQGGSDTQYF. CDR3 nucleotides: TGTGCCAGTAGTATGCAAGTCGCACAGGGGGGCTCAGATACGCAGTATTTT.

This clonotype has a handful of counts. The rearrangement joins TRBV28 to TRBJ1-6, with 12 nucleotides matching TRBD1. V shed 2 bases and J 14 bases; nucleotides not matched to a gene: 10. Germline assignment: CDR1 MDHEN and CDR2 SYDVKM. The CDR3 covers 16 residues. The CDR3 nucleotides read TGTGCCAGCAGTTTAAAGGGACAGGGGGCAGGTAGGTCCCTCCACTTT. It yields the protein CASSLKGQGAGRSLHF.

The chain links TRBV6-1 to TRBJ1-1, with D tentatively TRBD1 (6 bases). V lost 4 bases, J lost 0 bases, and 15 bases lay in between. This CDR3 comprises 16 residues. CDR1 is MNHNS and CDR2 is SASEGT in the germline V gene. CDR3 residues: CASSAREGGLNTEAFF. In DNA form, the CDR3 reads TGTGCCAGCAGTGCCAGGGAGGGGGGATTGAACACTGAAGCTTTCTTT.

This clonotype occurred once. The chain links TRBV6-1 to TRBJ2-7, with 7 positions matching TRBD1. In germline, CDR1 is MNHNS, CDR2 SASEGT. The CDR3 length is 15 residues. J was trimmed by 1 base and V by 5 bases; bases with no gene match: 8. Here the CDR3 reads CASSTRDRRSYEQYF. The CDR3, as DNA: TGTGCCAGCAGTACCCGGGACAGAAGGTCCTACGAGCAGTACTTC.

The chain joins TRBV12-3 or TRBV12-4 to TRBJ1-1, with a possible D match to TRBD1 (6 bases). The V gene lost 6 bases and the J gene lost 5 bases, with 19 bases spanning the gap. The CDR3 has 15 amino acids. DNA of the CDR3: TGTGCCAGCAGCCCCCAAGTGGGGGCTAAGACTGAAGCTTTCTTT. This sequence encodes CASSPQVGAKTEAFF.

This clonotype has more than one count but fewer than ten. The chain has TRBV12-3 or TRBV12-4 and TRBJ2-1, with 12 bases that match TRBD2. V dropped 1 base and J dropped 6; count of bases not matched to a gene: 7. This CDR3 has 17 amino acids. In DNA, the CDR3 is TGTGCCAGCAGTTTAGTCCGACTAGCGGGGGTCATCAATGAGCAGTTCTTC. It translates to CASSLVRLAGVINEQFF.

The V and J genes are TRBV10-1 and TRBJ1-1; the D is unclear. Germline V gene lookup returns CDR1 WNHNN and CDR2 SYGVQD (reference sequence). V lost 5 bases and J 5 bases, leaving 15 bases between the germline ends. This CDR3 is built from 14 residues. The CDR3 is CASSKNLGGTEAFF. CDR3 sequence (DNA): TGCGCCAGCAGTAAAAACCTTGGAGGGACTGAAGCTTTCTTT.